This is a list of T cell receptor beta chains from one sample in a study of blood T cell repertoires in COVID-19. Produced via immunoSEQ multiplex PCR; TCRdb's table is partial and in-frame only. The sample consists of more than 300,000 clones, more than 75% of them appearing once. Sample: peripheral blood. These receptors all come from a woman in her 50s with COVID-19, enrolled during active disease. The CDR3 runs from the conserved cysteine through the conserved F or W. D genes are given only for firm matches. Expanded clones are given a class, and other clones once, few, many or no size at all.

J: TRBJ1-3
size: -
D: -
V: TRBV6-1
CDR3: CASSEPGPGNTIYF
DNA: TGTGCCAGCAGTGAACCAGGGCCCGGAAACACCATATATTTT

J: TRBJ1-3
size: -
D: -
V: TRBV6-1
CDR3: CASSERGAPSSGNTIYF
DNA: TGTGCCAGCAGTGAACGGGGGGCCCCAAGCTCTGGAAACACCATATATTTT

J: TRBJ1-3
size: few
D: -
V: TRBV5-5
CDR3: CASSPGQNSGNTIYF
DNA: TGTGCCAGCAGCCCTGGACAGAACTCTGGAAACACCATATATTTT

J: TRBJ2-7
size: -
D: TRBD2
V: TRBV29-1
CDR3: CSVSPPAGTSGYEQYF
DNA: TGCAGCGTTTCTCCGCCCGCCGGGACTAGCGGCTACGAGCAGTACTTC

J: TRBJ2-1
size: -
D: -
V: TRBV10-1
CDR3: CASSRHNEQFF
DNA: TGCGCCAGCAGCCGTCACAATGAGCAGTTCTTC

J: TRBJ2-4
size: -
D: TRBD2
V: TRBV19
CDR3: CASSIVGAGGPQNIQYF
DNA: TGTGCCAGTAGTATCGTTGGGGCGGGAGGGCCCCAAAACATTCAGTACTTC

J: TRBJ1-4
size: -
D: -
V: TRBV29-1
CDR3: CSVTNRATNEKLFF
DNA: TGCAGCGTGACGAACAGGGCAACTAATGAAAAACTGTTTTTT

J: TRBJ2-2
size: -
D: -
V: TRBV19
CDR3: CASSIELNTGELFF
DNA: TGTGCCAGTAGTATTGAGTTGAACACCGGGGAGCTGTTTTTT

J: TRBJ2-7
size: many
D: -
V: TRBV4-1
CDR3: CASSQEIAEAYEQYF
DNA: TGCGCCAGCAGCCAAGAAATAGCGGAGGCCTACGAGCAGTACTTC

J: TRBJ1-1
size: -
D: -
V: TRBV5-1
CDR3: CASSLASGDNTEAFF
DNA: TGCGCCAGCAGCTTGGCCTCGGGGGATAACACTGAAGCTTTCTTT

J: TRBJ2-5
size: -
D: -
V: TRBV5-6
CDR3: CASSRGVQGGRETQYF
DNA: TGTGCCAGCAGCCGGGGGGTACAGGGAGGGAGGGAGACCCAGTACTTC

J: TRBJ2-6
size: -
D: -
V: TRBV13
CDR3: CASSFGASGANVLTF
DNA: TGTGCCAGCAGCTTTGGGGCATCGGGGGCCAACGTCCTGACTTTC

J: TRBJ1-3
size: -
D: TRBD1
V: TRBV30
CDR3: CAWAGGTGSISGNTIYF
DNA: TGTGCCTGGGCCGGGGGGACAGGGAGTATCTCTGGAAACACCATATATTTT

J: TRBJ2-3
size: once
D: TRBD2
V: TRBV19
CDR3: CASSIRGGRAADTQYF
DNA: TGTGCCAGTAGTATACGCGGCGGGAGGGCGGCAGATACGCAGTATTTT

J: TRBJ1-1
size: -
D: -
V: TRBV5-6
CDR3: CASSRLLGATEAFF
DNA: TGTGCCAGCAGCCGTCTTTTGGGGGCCACTGAAGCTTTCTTT

J: TRBJ2-3
size: -
D: TRBD1
V: TRBV6-5
CDR3: CASRMGQGSSDTQYF
DNA: TGTGCCAGCAGAATGGGACAGGGGAGTTCGGATACGCAGTATTTT

J: TRBJ1-3
size: -
D: TRBD1
V: TRBV11-3
CDR3: CASSSYRTGGNTIYF
DNA: TGTGCCAGCAGCTCCTACCGGACAGGGGGAAACACCATATATTTT

J: TRBJ2-1
size: -
D: TRBD1
V: TRBV18
CDR3: CASSPAGQGSNEQFF
DNA: TGTGCCAGCTCACCGGCCGGACAGGGGTCGAATGAGCAGTTCTTC

J: TRBJ1-1
size: -
D: -
V: TRBV5-1
CDR3: CASSFMLETEAFF
DNA: TGCGCCAGCAGCTTCATGCTTGAGACTGAAGCTTTCTTT

J: TRBJ1-3
size: few
D: TRBD1
V: TRBV5-4
CDR3: CASSPRQGKISGNTIYF
DNA: TGTGCCAGCAGCCCAAGACAGGGGAAAATCTCTGGAAACACCATATATTTT

J: TRBJ2-6
size: once
D: -
V: TRBV6-5
CDR3: CASGSRSPGANVLTF
DNA: TGTGCCAGCGGGTCTAGGAGTCCCGGGGCCAACGTCCTGACTTTC

J: TRBJ1-2
size: -
D: -
V: TRBV21-1
CDR3: CASSQIRQAVYGYTF
DNA: TGTGCCAGCAGCCAAATACGACAGGCCGTCTATGGCTACACCTTC

J: TRBJ2-1
size: -
D: -
V: TRBV14
CDR3: CASSQDRHTVRHTSEQFF
DNA: TGTGCCAGCAGCCAAGATCGGCACACAGTTCGGCACACAAGTGAGCAGTTCTTC

J: TRBJ2-3
size: -
D: TRBD1
V: TRBV10-3
CDR3: CAISPGGSGTDTQYF
DNA: TGTGCCATCAGCCCAGGGGGCTCGGGGACAGATACGCAGTATTTT